The clone carrying this T cell receptor (beta chain) was recorded a few times. Profiled with immunoSEQ multiplex PCR; TCRdb holds only in-frame clones, not every one. The sample includes roughly 45,000 clones, more than 70% seen only once; the top ten take over 4.5%. The data were taken from a study of blood T cell repertoires in COVID-19. For the study at large: Acute and convalescent COVID-19 samples came from the United States, Italy and Spain.

The length of the CDR3 is 16 residues. V shed 2 bases, J shed 7 bases, and the junction held 8 bases outside the gene matches. Germline V gene lookup returns CDR1 SGHVS and CDR2 FNYEAQ. This TCR came from a woman aged 60-70 years with acute or convalescent COVID-19. Sequencing was done on a sample of peripheral blood. J is TRBJ2-2 and V is TRBV7-6; the match to TRBD2 covers 9 bases. In DNA, the CDR3 is TGTGCCAGCAGCTTACTAGCGGGATCATGGGACGGGGAGCTGTTTTTT. This sequence encodes CASSLLAGSWDGELFF.